One and the same sample provided the 2 T cell receptor beta chains below, sequenced in a study of blood T cell repertoires in COVID-19. The table came from immunoSEQ multiplex PCR; TCRdb's copy has only in-frame clones and leaves some out. The sample has 120,000 to 150,000 clones; about 85% are singletons. The sample was peripheral blood. These receptor sequences come from a woman in her thirties or forties with active or convalescent COVID-19.

The chain employs TRBV10-3 and TRBJ2-1; possibly TRBD2 for D (6 bases). Germline values: CDR1 ENHRY, CDR2 SYGVKD. The CDR3 runs 16 residues. Trimming stripped 7 bases from V and 0 bases from J, with 16 bases between. CDR3 nucleotide sequence: TGTGCCATCATGGGGGACTTCGGAAACTCCTACAATGAGCAGTTCTTC. This translates into CAIMGDFGNSYNEQFF.

This clone was counted a single time. The chain carries TRBV25-1 and TRBJ1-1; D is unclear. V was cut by 1 base and J by 4 bases, with 4 bases left in between. The CDR3 consists of 12 residues. CDR1 and CDR2 from the germline V gene are MGHDK and SYGVNS. CDR3 region: CASSEWATEAFF. CDR3 coding DNA: TGTGCCAGCAGTGAATGGGCCACTGAAGCTTTCTTT.